Listed below are T cell receptor beta chains from one sample, sequenced in a study of beta chain features in type 1 diabetes. Here immunoSEQ multiplex PCR was the method, and the copy in TCRdb shows in-frame clones only, minus some. The data show around 350,000 clones, roughly 12% seen once. Sequenced: naive CD4+ T cells from blood. Receptor source: a man between 18 and 29 years old in good health. Both conserved end residues are part of each CDR3. D genes are given only for firm matches. Rows may omit the clone size; those that give it use once, few, many or a size class.

v_call	clone_size	d_call	j_call	cdr3_aa	cdr3_nt
TRBV18	-	TRBD1	TRBJ1-5	CASSPPTGGPNQPQHF	TGTGCCAGCTCACCACCGACAGGGGGCCCCAATCAGCCCCAGCATTTT
TRBV7-9	few	-	TRBJ2-7	CAISPGVTYEQYF	TGTGCCATCAGCCCAGGGGTTACGTACGAGCAGTACTTC
TRBV10-3	few	-	TRBJ2-1	CAIRPSTDPYNEQFF	TGTGCCATCAGACCGTCGACAGATCCTTACAATGAGCAGTTCTTC
TRBV18	few	TRBD2	TRBJ2-5	CASSPPGLAGGKETQYF	TGTGCCAGCTCACCACCGGGCCTAGCGGGAGGGAAGGAGACCCAGTACTTC
TRBV11-3	-	TRBD2	TRBJ2-1	CASAAGGSNEQFF	TGTGCCAGCGCAGCGGGAGGCTCCAATGAGCAGTTCTTC
TRBV9	-	-	TRBJ1-4	CASSVGGSATNEKLFF	TGTGCCAGCAGCGTAGGAGGGTCGGCAACTAATGAAAAACTGTTTTTT
TRBV23-1	many	TRBD1	TRBJ2-3	CARISEGADTQYF	TGCGCCAGGATAAGCGAGGGGGCCGATACGCAGTATTTT
TRBV14	-	-	TRBJ2-7	CASSQVQLISEQYF	TGTGCCAGCAGCCAAGTCCAACTGATTAGTGAGCAGTACTTC
TRBV19	once	TRBD1	TRBJ1-5	CASSPQGASQPQHF	TGTGCCAGTAGCCCACAGGGGGCAAGTCAGCCCCAGCATTTT
TRBV6-6	-	-	TRBJ2-3	CASSYSPGSTDTQYF	TGTGCCAGCAGTTACTCGCCAGGAAGCACAGATACGCAGTATTTT
TRBV29-1	few	TRBD1	TRBJ1-3	CSVRDRGLDTIYF	TGCAGCGTTCGGGACAGGGGGCTTGACACCATATATTTT
TRBV7-2	-	TRBD2	TRBJ2-7	CASSLWTSGNYEQYF	TGTGCCAGCAGCCTTTGGACTAGCGGAAACTACGAGCAGTACTTC
TRBV5-4	-	-	TRBJ2-1	CASSLVLDNEQFF	TGTGCCAGCAGCTTGGTACTGGACAATGAGCAGTTCTTC
TRBV30	few	-	TRBJ1-1	CAWSFRGLNTEAFF	TGTGCCTGGAGTTTCAGGGGATTGAACACTGAAGCTTTCTTT
TRBV2	few	TRBD1	TRBJ2-7	CASSLQGAVYEQYF	TGTGCCAGCAGCTTACAGGGGGCTGTCTACGAGCAGTACTTC
TRBV30	-	TRBD1	TRBJ1-5	CAWSVSDRGNQPQHF	TGTGCCTGGAGTGTCTCGGACAGGGGCAATCAGCCCCAGCATTTT
TRBV7-2	few	-	TRBJ1-3	CASSPQSGNTIYF	TGTGCCAGCAGCCCTCAGTCTGGAAACACCATATATTTT
TRBV30	few	-	TRBJ2-2	CAWSAGVGAGELFF	TGTGCCTGGAGTGCGGGGGTAGGGGCCGGGGAGCTGTTTTTT
TRBV6-1	few	TRBD1	TRBJ2-3	CASGTGGPDTQYF	TGTGCCAGCGGGACAGGGGGCCCAGATACGCAGTATTTT
TRBV28	-	TRBD2	TRBJ2-2	CASSGGLAATGELFF	TGTGCCAGCAGCGGAGGACTAGCAGCCACCGGGGAGCTGTTTTTT
TRBV6-1	-	-	TRBJ1-4	CASSGPRMLDEKLFF	TGTGCCAGCAGTGGTCCTAGAATGCTCGATGAAAAACTGTTTTTT
TRBV28	few	-	TRBJ1-1	CATAISFLTEAFF	TGTGCCACAGCGATTTCCTTCCTAACTGAAGCTTTCTTT
TRBV30	-	-	TRBJ1-1	CAWTASRTIQNTEAFF	TGTGCCTGGACGGCATCCCGAACTATCCAGAACACTGAAGCTTTCTTT
TRBV7-2	-	-	TRBJ2-1	CASSLGASTYNEQFF	TGTGCCAGCAGCTTAGGCGCTAGCACTTACAATGAGCAGTTCTTC
TRBV7-3	few	TRBD1	TRBJ2-7	CASSPRVGTGATEQYF	TGTGCCAGCAGCCCACGGGTGGGGACAGGGGCTACCGAGCAGTACTTC
TRBV18	-	TRBD2	TRBJ2-7	CASSLPGLAGGSEEQYF	TGTGCCAGCTCACTTCCGGGACTAGCGGGGGGTTCGGAGGAGCAGTACTTC
TRBV30	-	-	TRBJ1-6	CAWPSKSSYNSPLHF	TGTGCCTGGCCTTCCAAGAGCTCCTATAATTCACCCCTCCACTTT
TRBV15	-	TRBD1	TRBJ1-5	CATSRGQGSWQPQHF	TGTGCCACCAGCAGAGGACAGGGAAGCTGGCAGCCCCAGCATTTT
TRBV19	-	TRBD1	TRBJ2-7	CASTWGQGYEQYF	TGTGCCAGTACCTGGGGACAGGGCTACGAGCAGTACTTC
TRBV30	few	TRBD2	TRBJ2-7	CAWKRLAGHSYEQYF	TGTGCCTGGAAAAGACTAGCGGGTCACTCCTACGAGCAGTACTTC
TRBV14	-	-	TRBJ1-6	CASSQGTARFSPLHF	TGTGCCAGCAGCCAAGGGACAGCCAGGTTTTCACCCCTCCACTTT
TRBV28	few	TRBD1	TRBJ2-4	CASSAGQGPNIQYF	TGTGCCAGCAGTGCGGGACAGGGTCCAAACATTCAGTACTTC
TRBV6-5	-	-	TRBJ1-4	CASSYNGQIINEKLFF	TGTGCCAGCAGTTACAATGGACAGATAATTAATGAAAAACTGTTTTTT
TRBV28	-	-	TRBJ2-5	CASRPVGPLGTQYF	TGTGCCAGCAGGCCCGTGGGGCCCCTCGGGACCCAGTACTTC
TRBV6-6	-	TRBD2	TRBJ2-7	CASKQRETSYEQYF	TGTGCCAGCAAGCAGCGGGAGACCTCCTACGAGCAGTACTTC
TRBV7-2	-	TRBD2	TRBJ2-3	CASSQLSGGTDTQYF	TGTGCCAGCAGCCAGCTTAGCGGGGGCACAGATACGCAGTATTTT
TRBV4-3	few	-	TRBJ2-1	CASSQDRAVEQFF	TGCGCCAGCAGCCAAGATAGAGCGGTTGAGCAGTTCTTC
TRBV5-1	-	-	TRBJ1-4	CASSAGHRATNEKLFF	TGCGCCAGCAGCGCCGGACACAGGGCAACTAATGAAAAACTGTTTTTT
TRBV4-3	many	-	TRBJ2-3	CASSQGTRDTQYF	TGCGCCAGCAGCCAAGGTACTCGGGATACGCAGTATTTT
TRBV30	-	TRBD1	TRBJ2-7	CAWSIKQGAEEQYF	TGTGCCTGGAGTATTAAACAGGGGGCGGAAGAGCAGTACTTC